The 4 T cell receptor beta chains given below trace back to one sample, sequenced in a study of OX40 agonist ivuxolimab in advanced cancers. Sequenced by immunoSEQ multiplex PCR; TCRdb stores in-frame clones only, minus some. The data contain tens of thousands of clones, around nine tenths of them singletons. Material: CD4+ or CD8+ T cells sorted from blood, obtained in a trial of the OX40 agonist ivuxolimab. These receptors were obtained from an adult with an advanced solid tumor such as melanoma, head and neck, liver or kidney cancer.

CDR3 sequence: CASSESRAFRMRADTQYF. The CDR3 region has the DNA TGCGCCAGCAGTGAGTCGCGGGCCTTCAGGATGAGGGCAGATACGCAGTATTTT. The chain links TRBV10-2 to TRBJ2-3; weak D call: TRBD2 (5 bases). Trimming took 0 bases from V and 4 from J, leaving 20 bases between them. Germline-derived CDR1 and CDR2 are WSHSY and SAAADI. CDR3 length equals 18 residues.

V gene TRBV10-3 combines with J gene TRBJ2-2; 9 nucleotides match TRBD1. The V segment lost 4 bases and the J segment 1 base; nucleotides outside the gene matches: 4. The CDR3 is 16 amino acids. The germline CDR1 and CDR2 sequences are ENHRY and SYGVKD. CDR3 amino acids: CAISGSGQGNTGELFF. The CDR3, as DNA: TGTGCCATCAGTGGGTCGGGACAGGGGAACACCGGGGAGCTGTTTTTT.

J is TRBJ2-1 and V is TRBV10-2; maybe TRBD1 (5 bases). The V and J ends lost 4 bases and 15 bases respectively, with 16 bases between them. The germline gives CDR1 WSHSY, CDR2 SAAADI. The CDR3 spans 12 residues. The CDR3 is CASSGVTQGVFF. The CDR3 region has the DNA TGCGCCAGCAGTGGTGTGACCCAAGGGGTGTTCTTC.

V and J are TRBV6-1 and TRBJ2-1, with 8 nucleotides matching TRBD2. The CDR3 has 15 residues. Germline CDR1 and CDR2: MNHNS and SASEGT. V dropped 4 bases and J dropped 5; count of bases not matched to a gene: 7. The DNA of the CDR3 is TGTGCCAGCAGTGTAACAGCGGGAGACCACAATGAGCAGTTCTTC. Its protein product is CASSVTAGDHNEQFF.